The 25 T cell receptor beta chains reported below all come from one sample, sequenced in a study of cytomegalovirus exposure and HLA in healthy donors. 13 Jbeta primers and 60 Vbeta primers were used for the PCR. TCRdb's table, derived via immunoSEQ multiplex PCR, lists solely in-frame clones and lacks some. The sample has over 50,000 clones; 80% to 90% are singletons. Material: PBMCs. The receptors were gathered from a man younger than 40 in good health and CMV-seropositive.

The gene calls are TRBV4-2 and TRBJ1-1; D unresolved. V was shortened by 0 bases and J by 6 bases, with 14 bases between the two germline ends. CDR1 is LGHNA, CDR2 YNFKEQ, per germline. The CDR3 covers 15 residues. CDR3 bases: TGTGCCAGCAGCCAAGAGTTCCCGGGGAGCCCTGAAGCTTTCTTT. Residues: CASSQEFPGSPEAFF.

A remark on this clone: At one end the junction does not follow the germline gene, possibly because of a read error. This rearrangement joins TRBV7-7 to TRBJ2-1; 11 nucleotides match TRBD2. CDR1 and CDR2 from the germline V gene are SSHAT and FNYEAQ (reference sequence). The CDR3 runs to 17 residues. CDR3 DNA: TGTGCTAGCAGCCAAGCGTTAGCGGGAGGGTCCTACAATGAGCAGTTCTTC. Translated, it gives CASSQALAGGSYNEQFF.

The V gene is TRBV29-1, the J gene TRBJ1-2; D may be TRBD1 (6 bases). This CDR3 contains 12 residues. Germline V gene sequence: CDR1 SQVTM, CDR2 ANQGSEA. Trimming removed 3 bases from V and 6 bases from J, with 11 bases in between. The CDR3 sequence is CSVDSGTHGYTF. CDR3 nucleotide sequence: TGCAGCGTTGACTCCGGGACACATGGCTACACCTTC.

The chain links TRBV11-3 to TRBJ2-7; D might be TRBD2 (5 bases). V lost 4 bases, J lost 2 bases, and 15 bases lay in between. Germline CDR1 and CDR2: SGHNT and YENEEA. There are 15 residues in the CDR3. In nucleotides, the CDR3 is TGTGCCAGCAGCTCATCCGGGGTTCGAACCTACGAGCAGTACTTC. Translation: CASSSSGVRTYEQYF.

The chain carries TRBV19 and TRBJ2-2; D gene unclear. Trimming shortened V by 5 bases and J by 5 bases, and 15 bases separated the two germline ends. The V gene's germline CDR1 is LNHDA and CDR2 SQIVND (reference sequence). The length of the CDR3 is 15 residues. Here the CDR3 DNA reads TGTGCCAGTAGTCTGTATACAGTTTCAACCGGGGAGCTGTTTTTT. Amino acids: CASSLYTVSTGELFF.

This clone was detected only a few times. The chain links TRBV5-8 to TRBJ2-5; 7 bases fit TRBD1. The CDR3 extends over 15 amino acids. CDR1 and CDR2 from the germline V gene are SGHTS and YDEGEE. Germline trimming cut 3 bases from V and 6 bases from J; bases unmatched to any gene: 11. CDR3 protein: CASSSVYTGEQTQYF. The CDR3 bases are TGTGCCAGCAGCTCTGTCTATACAGGGGAACAGACCCAGTACTTC. The whole variable domain, remainder taken from reference TRBV5-8 and TRBJ2-5, is EAGVTQSPTHLIKTRGQQATLRCSPISGHTSVYWYQQALGLGLQFLLWYDEGEERNRGNFPPRFSGRQFPNYSSELNVNALELEDSALYLCASSSVYTGEQTQYFGPGTRLLVL.

CDR3 nucleotides: TGCGCCAGCAGCTTGGCAGGGCACTACGAGCAGTACTTC. This sequence encodes CASSLAGHYEQYF. This chain joins TRBV5-1 and TRBJ2-7; possibly TRBD1 for D (5 bases). With 0 bases removed from V and 3 bases from J, the gap between germline ends came to 7 bases. Per germline, CDR1 SGHRS and CDR2 YFSETQ. The CDR3 covers 13 residues.

There are a few counts of this clone. The chain links TRBV11-2 to TRBJ1-1; D is unclear. V gave up 1 base and J gave up 4 bases, with 10 bases separating them. The CDR3 runs 14 residues. The V gene's germline CDR1 is SGHAT and CDR2 FQNNGV. The CDR3 sequence: CASSLGIRGTEAFF. In nucleotides, the CDR3 is TGTGCCAGCAGCTTAGGAATCAGAGGCACTGAAGCTTTCTTT.

There are a few counts of this clone. J is TRBJ2-2 and V is TRBV4-1, with D possibly being TRBD2 (5 bases). CDR3 length equals 14 residues. The V gene lost 0 bases and the J gene lost 6 bases, with 8 bases spanning the gap. The germline gives CDR1 MGHRA, CDR2 YSYEKL. CDR3 nucleotides: TGCGCCAGCAGCCAAGATCCCGGGGCCGGGGAGCTGTTTTTT. This gives the protein CASSQDPGAGELFF.

V is TRBV29-1 and J is TRBJ2-1, with 10 bases fitting TRBD1. The CDR3 is made up of 12 amino acids. Germline V gene lookup returns CDR1 SQVTM and CDR2 ANQGSEA. The junction had 6 bases not matched to a gene; V was cut back by 2 bases and J by 14 bases. The CDR3 DNA follows: TGCAGCGTTGAAACGGCCGGGACAGGGGAGTTCTTC. Translated, it gives CSVETAGTGEFF.

This chain joins TRBV28 and TRBJ1-1; a weak D match, TRBD1 (6 bases). Per the germline V gene, CDR1 is MDHEN and CDR2 is SYDVKM. CDR3 size: 11 residues. Trimming took off 4 bases at V and 10 bases at J, with 10 bases between the two ends. The CDR3 sequence: CASSSGQRAFF. The CDR3, as DNA: TGTGCCAGCAGTTCAGGACAGAGAGCTTTCTTT.

V usage is TRBV25-1 and J usage is TRBJ2-5; 8 nucleotides agree with TRBD2. Germline V gene sequence: CDR1 MGHDK, CDR2 SYGVNS. The V and J ends lost 3 bases and 5 bases, in that order; junction bases with no gene match: 17. The length of the CDR3 is 18 residues. CDR3 DNA sequence: TGTGCCAGCAGTGACCCCCTAGCGGGTGCTGGCATGGGGGAGACCCAGTACTTC. Translated, it gives CASSDPLAGAGMGETQYF.

CDR3 sequence (DNA): TGTGCCAGCAGCTCTGGGGACACCACCACTAAGTTCTTC. It is translated as CASSSGDTTTKFF. The V gene is TRBV7-2, the J gene TRBJ2-1, with D perhaps TRBD1 (6 bases). Germline values: CDR1 SGHTA, CDR2 FQGNSA. Between the trimmed V and J ends, which lost 4 bases and 14 bases, there was a span of 18 bases. CDR3 size: 13 residues.

This chain connects TRBV6-4 to TRBJ2-2; weak D call: TRBD1 (5 bases). CDR3 length: 15 amino acids. Germline V gene sequence: CDR1 MRHNA, CDR2 SNTAGT. Trimming removed 2 bases from V and 5 bases from J, with 12 bases in between. The CDR3 coding sequence is TGTGCCAGCAGTGACGGGATAGGGGAAACCGGGGAGCTGTTTTTT. It specifies CASSDGIGETGELFF.

The V call is TRBV9, the J call TRBJ2-5; 7 nucleotides agree with TRBD1. The CDR3 loop spans 14 amino acids. Germline assignment: CDR1 SGDLS and CDR2 YYNGEE. V was pared by 0 bases and J by 3 bases, with 2 bases of the junction left unmatched. CDR3 protein: CASSVVGGEETQYF. The CDR3 nucleotides are TGTGCCAGCAGCGTAGTAGGGGGCGAAGAGACCCAGTACTTC.

The chain is built from TRBV6-1 and TRBJ2-7, with TRBD2 identical over 10 bases. Germline V gene data show CDR1 as MNHNS and CDR2 as SASEGT. The CDR3 extends over 14 amino acids. J gave up 4 bases and V 6 bases, and 6 bases lay outside the gene matches. The chain's CDR3 is CASRRAGGGYEQYF. In DNA, the CDR3 is TGTGCCAGCAGGAGAGCGGGAGGGGGGTACGAGCAGTACTTC.

This clone came up once. CDR3 sequence: CAWKLAGGYEQYF. CDR3 in DNA: TGTGCCTGGAAACTAGCGGGAGGCTACGAGCAGTACTTC. The J gene is TRBJ2-7, the V gene TRBV30, with 12 bases fitting TRBD2. V was clipped by 4 bases and J by 3 bases; unmatched bases: 1. This CDR3 has 13 residues. The germline gives CDR1 GTSNPN, CDR2 SVGIG (reference sequence).

Written as DNA, the CDR3 is TGTGCCAGTAGTATAGGATTGGGAAGGACACAGAATGAGCAGTTCTTC. This sequence encodes CASSIGLGRTQNEQFF. This rearrangement joins TRBV19 to TRBJ2-1; tentative D call: TRBD1 (5 bases). CDR1 and CDR2 from the germline V gene are LNHDA and SQIVND (reference sequence). The CDR3 runs 16 residues. The germline V and J ends were trimmed by 1 base and 7 bases, with 17 bases remaining between them. The entire variable domain, with the rest obtained from reference TRBV19 and TRBJ2-1, is as follows: DGGITQSPKYLFRKEGQNVTLSCEQNLNHDAMYWYRQDPGQGLRLIYYSQIVNDFQKGDIAEGYSVSREKKESFPLTVTSAQKNPTAFYLCASSIGLGRTQNEQFFGPGTRLTVL.

V gene TRBV5-1 combines with J gene TRBJ2-7; TRBD1 matches at 8 bases. Per germline, CDR1 SGHRS and CDR2 YFSETQ. After removal of 0 bases from V and 3 bases from J, the junction contained 2 bases not matched to a gene. There are 14 residues in the CDR3. CDR3: CASSLGTGIYEQYF. The CDR3 DNA reads as TGCGCCAGCAGCTTGGGGACAGGGATCTACGAGCAGTACTTC.

The gene calls are TRBV4-1 and TRBJ2-3; the match to TRBD2 covers 7 bases. CDR1 and CDR2 from the germline V gene are MGHRA and YSYEKL. The CDR3 contains 18 residues. The trim removed 0 bases at V and 6 bases at J, leaving 15 bases unmatched. The CDR3 region has the DNA TGCGCCAGCAGCCAAGATAGGCTAGCGGTGGGAGGGCTGGATACGCAGTATTTT. This encodes CASSQDRLAVGGLDTQYF.

The chain combines TRBV28 with TRBJ1-3, with D possibly being TRBD1 (5 bases). CDR1 is MDHEN and CDR2 is SYDVKM in the germline V gene. The CDR3 extends over 14 amino acids. V was shortened by 2 bases and J by 4 bases, with 9 bases between the two germline ends. DNA of the CDR3: TGTGCCAGCAGTTTAATCAGGGCCGGAAACACCATATATTTT. Translated: CASSLIRAGNTIYF.

The chain recombines TRBV14 with TRBJ1-1; the match to TRBD1 covers 10 bases. CDR1 is SGHDN, CDR2 FVKESK, per germline. V gave up 4 bases and J gave up 4 bases; unmatched junction bases: 3. CDR3 length equals 14 residues. The CDR3 loop reads CASSRTGGGTEAFF. The CDR3 DNA sequence: TGTGCCAGCAGCCGGACAGGGGGTGGCACTGAAGCTTTCTTT.

The chain uses TRBV28 and TRBJ2-5, with 7 bases lining up with TRBD1. This CDR3 region has 17 residues. The trim removed 4 bases at V and 2 bases at J, leaving 13 bases unmatched. The germline gives CDR1 MDHEN, CDR2 SYDVKM. In DNA form, the CDR3 reads TGTGCCAGCAGTTCAGCCTACCCGGGACAGAGACAAGAGACCCAGTACTTC. The encoded protein is CASSSAYPGQRQETQYF.

The genes are TRBV5-5 and TRBJ2-1, with D maybe TRBD1 (5 bases). The germline CDR1 and CDR2 sequences are SGHKS and YYEKEE (reference sequence). The V and J ends lost 0 bases and 3 bases respectively, with 10 bases between them. The CDR3 is made up of 15 amino acids. DNA for the CDR3: TGTGCCAGCAGCTTGGCCCCAGGGAACTACAATGAGCAGTTCTTC. It codes for CASSLAPGNYNEQFF.

The chain joins TRBV9 to TRBJ2-1; 9 bases align to TRBD2. The germline V gene encodes CDR1 SGDLS and CDR2 YYNGEE. The CDR3 is made up of 15 amino acids. With 4 bases clipped from V and 7 bases from J, the junction kept 9 bases outside the gene matches. The CDR3: CASSIRLAEANEQFF. The CDR3 DNA sequence: TGTGCCAGCAGCATCCGACTAGCGGAGGCGAATGAGCAGTTCTTC.